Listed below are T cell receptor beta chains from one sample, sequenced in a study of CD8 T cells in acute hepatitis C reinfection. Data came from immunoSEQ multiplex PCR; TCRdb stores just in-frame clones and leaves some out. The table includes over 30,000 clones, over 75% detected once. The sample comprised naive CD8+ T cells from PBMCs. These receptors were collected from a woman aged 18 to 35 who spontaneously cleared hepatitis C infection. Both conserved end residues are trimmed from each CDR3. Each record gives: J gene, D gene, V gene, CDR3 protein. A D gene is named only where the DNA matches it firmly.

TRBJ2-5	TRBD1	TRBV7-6	ASSHRTGGDRQNEPQETQY
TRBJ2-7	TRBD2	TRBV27	ASSSGTSPYEQY
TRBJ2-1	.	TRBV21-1	ASSPLPLRKSSYNEQF
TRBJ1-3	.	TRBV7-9	ASYRAPSGNTIY
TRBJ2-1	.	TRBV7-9	ASSFSGSSYNEQF
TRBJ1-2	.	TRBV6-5	ASSYLGGGYT
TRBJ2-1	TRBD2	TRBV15	ATSREREGYNEQF
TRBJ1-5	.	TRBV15	ATSRDRGGQPQH
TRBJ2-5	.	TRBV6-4	ASSDSRRRGAETQY
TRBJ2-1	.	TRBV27	ASSLYGSSVYNEQF
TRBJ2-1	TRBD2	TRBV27	ASIMIPGLAVSEQF
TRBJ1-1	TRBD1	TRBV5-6	ASSLRWSRGPPEAF
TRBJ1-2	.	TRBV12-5	ASGPPHPKVGNYGYT
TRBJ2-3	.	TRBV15	ATSRGTGPPGGNTQY
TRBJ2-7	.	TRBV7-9	ASSLVSPFSEQY
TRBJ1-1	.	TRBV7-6	ASAEGQNMNTEAF
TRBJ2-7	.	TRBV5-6	ASSDTPGVSYEQY